The 8 T cell receptor beta chains listed next were all sequenced from one sample in a study of blood T cell repertoires in COVID-19. Some clones are missing from TCRdb's copy, which holds only in-frame ones; the method was immunoSEQ multiplex PCR. Of roughly 150,000 clones listed, over 80% were seen once; the top ten hold roughly 8.4%. The sample consisted of peripheral blood. The receptors originated from a woman of 80 years or more with COVID-19, enrolled during active disease.

This clone was seen only a few times. Here the CDR3 DNA reads TGTGCCAGCAGGCTATCGTCCTCCTACGAGCAGTACTTC. Encoded protein: CASRLSSSYEQYF. This rearrangement joins TRBV28 to TRBJ2-7; no clear D. V lost 6 bases and J lost 0, with 9 bases in between. This CDR3 has 13 residues. The germline CDR1 and CDR2 sequences are MDHEN and SYDVKM.

This sequence joins TRBV5-1 and TRBJ2-1; 7 bases are a match to TRBD2. The CDR3 runs 15 residues. Looked up from germline, CDR1 is SGHRS and CDR2 is YFSETQ. The V gene end was trimmed by 7 bases and the J gene end by 4 bases; junction bases not matched to a gene: 11. Here the CDR3 reads CASRRGTDPYNEQFF. CDR3 DNA sequence: TGCGCCAGCCGGCGGGGGACCGACCCTTACAATGAGCAGTTCTTC.

For the CDR3, the DNA is TGTGCCAGCAGCCAAGTACTAGCGGGAGCCTACGAGCAGTACTTC. As protein: CASSQVLAGAYEQYF. This rearrangement joins TRBV3-1 (or the pseudogene TRBV3-2) to TRBJ2-7; 11 bases fit TRBD2. Germline V gene sequence: CDR1 LGHDT, CDR2 YNNKEL (reference sequence). The CDR3 length is 15 residues. Trimming at V came to 1 base and at J to 2 bases, leaving 1 base not matched to a gene.

V and J are TRBV5-1 and TRBJ2-3; the match to TRBD1 covers 7 bases. Germline assignment: CDR1 SGHRS and CDR2 YFSETQ. The J segment lost 0 bases and the V segment lost 3 bases, leaving 4 bases of the junction unmatched. The CDR3 extends over 15 amino acids. CDR3 nucleotide sequence: TGCGCCAGCAGCTCCCGGGACAGTAGCACAGATACGCAGTATTTT. It codes for CASSSRDSSTDTQYF.

The V and J genes are TRBV15 and TRBJ2-3; 10 bases map to TRBD2. The trim removed 0 bases at V and 2 bases at J, leaving 2 bases unmatched. Germline V gene lookup returns CDR1 LNHNV and CDR2 YYDKDF (reference sequence). The CDR3 loop spans 16 amino acids. The DNA of the CDR3 is TGTGCCACCAGCAGAGATCTAGCGGGAGACACAGATACGCAGTATTTT. This encodes CATSRDLAGDTDTQYF.

The chain combines TRBV19 with TRBJ2-7; D might be TRBD2 (7 bases). Trimming pared 2 bases from V and 4 bases from J, leaving 15 bases between. CDR3 length: 15 amino acids. Germline V CDR1 and CDR2: LNHDA, SQIVND (reference sequence). CDR3 sequence: CASSIRGGPGYEQYF. In DNA form, the CDR3 reads TGTGCCAGTAGTATAAGGGGGGGCCCAGGGTACGAGCAGTACTTC.

The chain employs TRBV10-3 and TRBJ1-5; TRBD1 matches at 8 bases. V lost 4 bases to trimming and J lost 5 bases; unmatched junction nucleotides: 13. The CDR3 is 17 amino acids. The V gene's germline CDR1 is ENHRY and CDR2 SYGVKD. The CDR3 DNA follows: TGTGCCATCAGTGTGAACAGGGGGTCGGGAATGGATCAGCCCCAGCATTTT. Translation: CAISVNRGSGMDQPQHF.

This clone was counted a few times. The chain couples TRBV5-8 to TRBJ1-3; D may be TRBD1 (5 bases). Deletions cut 0 bases from V and 4 bases from J, with 17 bases between. The CDR3 extends over 17 amino acids. Germline V gene lookup returns CDR1 SGHTS and CDR2 YDEGEE. CDR3 sequence (DNA): TGTGCCAGCAGCTTGGTATTGGTATCAGGGCAGGGAAACACCATATATTTT. Its protein product is CASSLVLVSGQGNTIYF.